This TCR beta chain was identified during a study of blood T cells in healthy people across ages (dated by TCRdb to about 2015). For context, the study as a whole: In model experiments, template switching captured roughly one uniquely barcoded TCR beta cDNA molecule for every two T cells. To avoid experimental bias, donors of different ages were randomly spread across the sequencing lanes. The study analyzed two additional independent replicas of 1 million unique cDNA reads from the same blood draw for two donors, one aged 18 to 29 and one aged 80 or older. The study measured age-related changes in TCR beta repertoire diversity using deep sequencing normalized with unique cDNA molecular identifiers. Donors were grouped into four age groups: young (average roughly 15 years), middle-aged (39), aged (around 60) and long-lived (approximately 75). What the study reported, not specific to this receptor: The CMV infection status of donors was not known, potentially confounding age-related changes in expanded clonotypes. The percentage of naive T cells measured by flow cytometry correlated strongly with observed TCR beta diversity. Observed TCR beta diversity per million T cells fell roughly linearly with age, and a significant reduction was already apparent by age around 40. Compared with the aged group, the long-lived group had more naive CD4+ T cells, fewer expanded clones and increased TCR diversity, suggesting age selection. Estimates of total diversity from one million sequenced T cells were regarded as lower bounds and underestimates. Bulk unsorted PBMC profiling prevented conclusive comparison of naive and antigen-experienced compartments.

The donors were roughly 38 Caucasian individuals from Russia, aged roughly 6 to 100 years, who were systemically healthy. Ten milliliters of peripheral blood were drawn from each donor into EDTA-treated Vacutainer tubes. PBMCs were isolated by Ficoll-Paque density-gradient centrifugation, with at least 6 million obtained per sample. Trizol reagent was used to extract total RNA from PBMCs, with at least 6 micrograms per sample. The percentages of naive CD45RAhigh/CD27high T cells were determined by flow cytometry on a PBMC aliquot from every donor. Compared with germline, V lacks 3 bases and J lacks 2 bases; bases without a gene match: 11. Sequences DFQATT (CDR1) and SNEGSKA (CDR2) are obtained from the germline V gene (reference sequence). The CDR3 goes from the cysteine to the phenylalanine over 16 residues. Only the CDR3 portion is preserved as DNA: 48 bases, with reading frame beginning at the first base.

To prepare the library, 5' RACE was applied. These reads were obtained on an Illumina HiSeq 2500. The second PCR ran for roughly 7 to 12 cycles and used a J-beta primer mix along with a sample-barcoded 5' primer. A unique molecular identifier was introduced onto each TCR beta cDNA molecule by a template-switch 5' adaptor carrying 12 random nucleotides. Each sample yielded at least 3 million CDR3-containing paired-end reads. First-strand cDNA synthesis was performed from all RNA using the Mint cDNA synthesis kit, with priming by a TRBC-specific oligonucleotide. All cDNA was treated with uracil-DNA glycosylase and then went through a first 18-cycle PCR with the universal primers M1SS and BC2_uni_R. As for how the authors treated the data: For normalization, 1 million high-quality reads were randomly selected from each sample, with every read carrying a distinct molecular identifier. Reads sharing molecular identifiers were discarded rather than binned into consensus sequences. CDR3 identification, clonotype clustering and error correction used MiTCR with a Q25 quality threshold and the strictest error-elimination algorithm. A nonparametric unseen species model using Euler transformation provided a lower-bound estimate of total TCR beta diversity. The public sequencing data were trimmed at Q25 with fastp and processed into clonotypes with MiXCR by TCRdb, which kept only in-frame beta chains. Here each entry gathers all rows of one CDR3 protein and keeps the most common genes and DNA. These V and J calls are TCRdb output, not the study's own analysis. This sample holds hundreds of thousands of distinct CDR3 sequences; 58% were observed only once. The ten top clones hold about 20% of the sample.

A note on this clonotype: Its antigen is not yet known. Base quality data are lacking; no much larger clone is found one base away.

This TCR came from a young man in good health. Material: blood. This chain joins TRBV20-1 to TRBJ2-7; the central 9 bases match TRBD2. In nucleotide form, the sequence is TGCAGTGCTAGGCCACTGAGCGGGAGGTTCGCCTACGAGCAGTACTTC. Its translation reads: CSARPLSGRFAYEQYF.